This T cell receptor (beta chain) was sequenced for a study of blood T cell repertoires in COVID-19. Study as a whole: T cells, B-cell-depleted T cells, or PBMCs supplied cDNA or gDNA.

This CDR3 has 16 residues. CDR1 and CDR2 (germline): MNHEY, SVGAGI. V was clipped by 0 bases and J by 4 bases, with 15 bases between them. Here immunoSEQ multiplex PCR was the method, and the copy in TCRdb shows in-frame clones only, minus some. The sample shows some 250,000 clones, roughly 87% of them seen only once. The TCR comes from a man between 60 and 75 years old who had recovered from COVID-19. The chain is built from TRBV6-5 and TRBJ2-5, with D maybe TRBD2 (6 bases). The sample comprised peripheral blood. The CDR3 nucleotides read TGTGCCAGCAGTTACTCGAGGTCACTAGCTGGAGAGACCCAGTACTTC. Protein: CASSYSRSLAGETQYF.